The rows below give T cell receptor beta chains drawn from one sample of a study of post-analysis software for immune sequencing data. Using its own MiXCR run on the PCR reads, TCRdb lists one record per CDR3 protein. The sample comprises about 540,000 distinct CDR3 sequences, approximately 31% of which are singletons, and about 5.6% rests with the top ten. The sample consisted of blood. The receptors stem from a girl under 18 with multiple sclerosis. Both conserved end residues are part of each CDR3. Fields, in order: CDR3 protein, CDR3 DNA, D gene, clone size, J gene, V gene. A D gene is named only where the DNA matches it firmly. Clone size is not always given. Where it is, it says once, few, many or a class for expanded clones.

cdr3_aa: CASSRRRGQGSYGYTF
cdr3_nt: TGTGCCAGCAGCAGAAGGAGGGGACAGGGAAGCTATGGCTACACCTTC
d_call: TRBD1
clone_size: -
j_call: TRBJ1-2
v_call: TRBV5-5

cdr3_aa: CAGSTSGRREQFF
cdr3_nt: TGTGCCGGCAGCACTAGCGGGAGAAGAGAGCAGTTCTTC
d_call: TRBD2
clone_size: -
j_call: TRBJ2-1
v_call: TRBV4-2

cdr3_aa: CASSRNIGTDQYEQYF
cdr3_nt: TGCGCCAGCAGCAGAAATATCGGGACGGACCAATACGAGCAGTACTTC
d_call: -
clone_size: -
j_call: TRBJ2-7
v_call: TRBV5-1

cdr3_aa: CATSRDRVRGGHEQYF
cdr3_nt: TGTGCCACCAGCAGAGATCGCGTCAGGGGAGGCCACGAGCAGTACTTC
d_call: -
clone_size: many
j_call: TRBJ2-7
v_call: TRBV15

cdr3_aa: CATKTGGGGYTF
cdr3_nt: TGTGCCACTAAGACAGGGGGCGGGGGCTACACCTTC
d_call: TRBD1
clone_size: -
j_call: TRBJ1-2
v_call: TRBV27

cdr3_aa: CASRLAGAANTGELFF
cdr3_nt: TGTGCCAGTAGACTAGCGGGGGCCGCGAACACCGGGGAGCTGTTTTTT
d_call: TRBD2
clone_size: -
j_call: TRBJ2-2
v_call: TRBV11-2

cdr3_aa: CAGSYPLGGSNEQYF
cdr3_nt: TGTGCCGGCAGTTACCCCCTGGGGGGTTCCAACGAGCAGTACTTC
d_call: -
clone_size: -
j_call: TRBJ2-7
v_call: TRBV6-5

cdr3_aa: CASSLLGGGFSNSPLHF
cdr3_nt: TGTGCCAGCAGCCTTCTGGGAGGGGGCTTCTCTAATTCACCCCTCCACTTT
d_call: TRBD1
clone_size: -
j_call: TRBJ1-6
v_call: TRBV3-1

cdr3_aa: CASSVGDWPTDTQYF
cdr3_nt: TGTGCCAGCAGCGTAGGCGACTGGCCTACAGATACGCAGTATTTT
d_call: -
clone_size: few
j_call: TRBJ2-3
v_call: TRBV9

cdr3_aa: CASSRGRVEQPQHF
cdr3_nt: TGTGCCAGCAGTAGAGGTAGGGTCGAACAGCCCCAGCATTTT
d_call: -
clone_size: few
j_call: TRBJ1-5
v_call: TRBV6-5

cdr3_aa: CASSPGEGTAAYEQYF
cdr3_nt: TGTGCCAGCTCACCAGGGGAAGGGACAGCCGCCTACGAGCAGTACTTC
d_call: TRBD1
clone_size: -
j_call: TRBJ2-7
v_call: TRBV18

cdr3_aa: CATSEASVGRGEKLFF
cdr3_nt: TGTGCCACCAGTGAGGCGTCGGTAGGTCGCGGGGAAAAACTGTTTTTT
d_call: -
clone_size: -
j_call: TRBJ1-4
v_call: TRBV24-1

cdr3_aa: CSVAQGLSNQPQHF
cdr3_nt: TGCAGCGTTGCGCAGGGGCTTAGCAATCAGCCCCAGCATTTT
d_call: -
clone_size: few
j_call: TRBJ1-5
v_call: TRBV29-1

cdr3_aa: CASTSIRGEQYF
cdr3_nt: TGTGCCAGCACCTCCATAAGGGGCGAGCAGTACTTC
d_call: -
clone_size: many
j_call: TRBJ2-7
v_call: TRBV7-9

cdr3_aa: CASSESGGSRYGYTF
cdr3_nt: TGTGCCAGCAGTGAATCAGGGGGTTCCCGCTATGGCTACACCTTC
d_call: TRBD1
clone_size: -
j_call: TRBJ1-2
v_call: TRBV2

cdr3_aa: CASSLAGERNQPQHF
cdr3_nt: TGTGCCAGCAGCTTGGCGGGGGAACGCAATCAGCCCCAGCATTTT
d_call: -
clone_size: once
j_call: TRBJ1-5
v_call: TRBV7-8

cdr3_aa: CSARDVSGGYEQYF
cdr3_nt: TGCAGTGCTAGAGATGTCAGCGGGGGGTACGAGCAGTACTTC
d_call: TRBD2
clone_size: few
j_call: TRBJ2-7
v_call: TRBV20-1

cdr3_aa: CASSQAGDATEAFF
cdr3_nt: TGTGCCAGCAGCCAAGCAGGAGATGCCACTGAAGCTTTCTTT
d_call: -
clone_size: -
j_call: TRBJ1-1
v_call: TRBV3-1